The present entry profiles one T cell receptor beta chain with its context. Its target is not known. Clones were read by immunoSEQ multiplex PCR, and TCRdb kept only the in-frame ones, dropping some. The sample consists of 120,000 or so clones, more than 80% of them appearing once. These data are taken from a study of T cell responses to AZD1222 COVID-19 vaccine. Notes on the study in general: Following two doses of AZD1222, Spike-specific TCR breadth and depth rose. Repertoire samples came only from after the peak T cell response. As reported, nearly half of all spike-specific TCRs target variant regions that are unmutated.

The germline V gene encodes CDR1 SGHNT and CDR2 YYREEE (reference sequence). CDR3 length equals 16 residues. V shed 4 bases and J 3 bases; nucleotides not matched to a gene: 6. The sequence derives from an adult who received the MenACWY meningococcal vaccine as a control. The rearrangement joins TRBV5-4 to TRBJ2-2, with TRBD1 matching 10 bases. The sample consisted of peripheral blood, taken 28 days after the second dose of the MenACWY control vaccine. The CDR3 protein is CASSKTGGGDTGELFF. In DNA, the CDR3 is TGTGCCAGCAGCAAGACAGGGGGCGGGGACACCGGGGAGCTGTTTTTT.